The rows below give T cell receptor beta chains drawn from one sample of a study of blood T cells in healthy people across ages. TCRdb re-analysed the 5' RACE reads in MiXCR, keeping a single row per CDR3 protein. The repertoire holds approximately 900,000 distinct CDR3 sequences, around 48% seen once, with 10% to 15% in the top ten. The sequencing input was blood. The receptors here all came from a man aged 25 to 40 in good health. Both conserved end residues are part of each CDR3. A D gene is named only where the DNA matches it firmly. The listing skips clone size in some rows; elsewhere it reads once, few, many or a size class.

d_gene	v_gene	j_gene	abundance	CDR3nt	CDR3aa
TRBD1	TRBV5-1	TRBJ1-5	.	TGCGCCAGCAGCCCGGGACAGGGATCTCAGCCCCAGCATTTT	CASSPGQGSQPQHF
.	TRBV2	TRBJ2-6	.	TGTGCCAGCAGTGTAGACCCGGGACAGGCCAACGTCCTGACTTTC	CASSVDPGQANVLTF
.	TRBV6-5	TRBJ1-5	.	TGTGCCAGCAAAAGTCATCCTAGCAATCAGCCCCAGCATTTT	CASKSHPSNQPQHF
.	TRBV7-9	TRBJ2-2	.	TGTGCCATCAAACACGGGGAGCTGTTTTTT	CAIKHGELFF
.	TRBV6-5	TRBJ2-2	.	TGTGCCAGCAGTTGGGGGGGGCCGGAGACCGGGGAGCTGTTTTTT	CASSWGGPETGELFF
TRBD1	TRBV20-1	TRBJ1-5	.	TGCAGTGCTAGGCAGGGGGCCCAGCCCCAGCATTTT	CSARQGAQPQHF
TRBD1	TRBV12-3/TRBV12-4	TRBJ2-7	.	TGTGCCAGCAGCTCCCCCGAGGACAGGAAACCCGAGCAGTACTTC	CASSSPEDRKPEQYF
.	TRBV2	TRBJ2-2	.	TGTGCCAGCAGTTTCGATTACACCGGGGAGCTGTTTTTT	CASSFDYTGELFF
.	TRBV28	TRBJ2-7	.	TGTGCCAGCAGTTCCCCAGAGGGGGACTCCTACGAGCAGTACTTC	CASSSPEGDSYEQYF
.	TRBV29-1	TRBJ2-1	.	TGCAGCGTCCCAGGACGCTTCCCAGTCGATGAGCAGTTCTTC	CSVPGRFPVDEQFF
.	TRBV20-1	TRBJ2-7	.	TGCAGTGCGGATGCCCCCGGGCCCCAATACGAGCAGTACTTC	CSADAPGPQYEQYF
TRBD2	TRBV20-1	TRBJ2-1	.	TGCAGTGCCCGATTTAGCGGGAGGAAGAATGAGCAGTTCTTC	CSARFSGRKNEQFF
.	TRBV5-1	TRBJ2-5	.	TGCGCCAGCAGCTTGTCCCAGCGGGTGGGTTACGAGACCCAGTACTTC	CASSLSQRVGYETQYF
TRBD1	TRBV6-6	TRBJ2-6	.	TGTGCCAGCAGTCGTGACAGGGTCGGAACTGGGGCCAACGTCCTGACTTTC	CASSRDRVGTGANVLTF
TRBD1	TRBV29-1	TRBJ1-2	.	TGCAGCGTTGACTCTGGACAGGGGTCGTTCGGCTACACCTTC	CSVDSGQGSFGYTF
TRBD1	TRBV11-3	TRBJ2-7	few	TGTGCCAGCAGCTTAGAAAGGACAGGGGGGTCCTACGAGCAGTACTTC	CASSLERTGGSYEQYF
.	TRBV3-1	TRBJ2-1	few	TGTGCCAGCAGCCTACCCCTAGGTAATGAGCAGTTCTTC	CASSLPLGNEQFF
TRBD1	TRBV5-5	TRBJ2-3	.	TGTGCCAGCAGCTTGGACAGGGGCTGGAGCACAGATACGCAGTATTTT	CASSLDRGWSTDTQYF
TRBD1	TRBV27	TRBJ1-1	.	TGTGCCAGCAGTACCGGGACAGGGGAGCCTGAAGCTTTCTTT	CASSTGTGEPEAFF
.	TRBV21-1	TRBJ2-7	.	TGTGCCAGCAGCAAAGGAGGGGCCTTTGACGAGCAGTACTTC	CASSKGGAFDEQYF
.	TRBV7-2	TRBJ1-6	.	TGTGCCAGCAGCTTAGTCTCTCAAGGGGCCTATAATTCACCCCTCCACTTT	CASSLVSQGAYNSPLHF
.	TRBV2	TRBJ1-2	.	TGTGCCAGCCGACCTGCGGCTTATGGCTACACCTTC	CASRPAAYGYTF
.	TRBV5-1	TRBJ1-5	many	TGCGCCAGCAGCTTGGAACAGGGACGGCAGCCCCAGCATTTT	CASSLEQGRQPQHF
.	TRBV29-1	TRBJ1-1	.	TGCAGCGTTGAAGTGCCCCCCGTCAGCGGTTTTGAAGCTTTCTTT	CSVEVPPVSGFEAFF
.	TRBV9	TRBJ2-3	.	TGTGCCAGCAGCACCCGGGGGACAGCTGTGACAGATACGCAGTATTTT	CASSTRGTAVTDTQYF
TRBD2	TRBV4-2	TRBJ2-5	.	TGTGCCAGCAGCCGGGAGGGAGCGGACCGGGAGACCCAGTACTTC	CASSREGADRETQYF
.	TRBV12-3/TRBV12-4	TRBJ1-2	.	TGTGCCAGCAGTTCCCCGGAGGGATTTGGCTACACCTTC	CASSSPEGFGYTF
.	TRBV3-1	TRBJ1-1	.	TGTGCCAGCAGCCAGGGGGGCGGGAGAACTGAAGCTTTCTTT	CASSQGGGRTEAFF
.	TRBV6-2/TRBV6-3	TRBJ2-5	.	TGTGCCAGCAGTTACATCTCGGAGACCCAGTACTTC	CASSYISETQYF
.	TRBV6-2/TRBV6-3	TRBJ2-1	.	TGTGCCAGCAGCGGACAGATCTACAATGAGCAGTTCTTC	CASSGQIYNEQFF
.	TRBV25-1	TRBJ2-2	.	TGTGCCAGCAACGGATTCAACACCGGGGAGCTGTTTTTT	CASNGFNTGELFF
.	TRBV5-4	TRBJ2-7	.	TGTGCCAGCAGCTGGGGCAGCGACTACGAGCAGTACTTC	CASSWGSDYEQYF
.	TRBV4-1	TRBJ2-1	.	TGCGCCAGCGGCGGGACTGTTCGTGGTGAGCAGTTCTTC	CASGGTVRGEQFF
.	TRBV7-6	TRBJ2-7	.	TGTGCCAGCAGCTTAGAAGGGACACCAGCCCACGAGCAGTACTTC	CASSLEGTPAHEQYF
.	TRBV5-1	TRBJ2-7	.	TGCGCCAGCAGTCAGGGATCCAATGAGCAGTACTTC	CASSQGSNEQYF
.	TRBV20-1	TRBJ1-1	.	TGCAGTGCTAAGATAGGGGGAGGGAACACTGAAGCTTTCTTT	CSAKIGGGNTEAFF
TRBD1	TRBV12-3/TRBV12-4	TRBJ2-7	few	TGTGCCAGCAGTGGCGACAGGGCCCACGAGCAGTACTTC	CASSGDRAHEQYF
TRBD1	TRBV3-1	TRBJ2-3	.	TGTGCCAGCAGCCAATACACCGGGACAGGGGGGGACACAGATACGCAGTATTTT	CASSQYTGTGGDTDTQYF
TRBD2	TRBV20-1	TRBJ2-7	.	TGCAGTGCTAGAACTATTACTAGCGGGGTCACCTACGAGCAGTACTTC	CSARTITSGVTYEQYF
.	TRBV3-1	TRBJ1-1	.	TGTGCCAGCAGCCTCTCCGGGGGCCGGACTGAAGCTTTCTTT	CASSLSGGRTEAFF
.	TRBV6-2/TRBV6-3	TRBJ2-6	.	TGTGCCAGCTTCGCCACTGGGGCCAACGTCCTGACTTTC	CASFATGANVLTF
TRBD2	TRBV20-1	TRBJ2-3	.	TGCAGTGCTAGCCCTAGCGGGGGCACAGATACGCAGTATTTT	CSASPSGGTDTQYF
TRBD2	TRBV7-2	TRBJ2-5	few	TGTGCCAGCAGCTTAGGGCCTAGCGGGGGAGAGACCCAGTACTTC	CASSLGPSGGETQYF
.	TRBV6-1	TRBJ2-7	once	TGTGCCAGCAGTGAAACTGCAGGGGACTCCTACGAGCAGTACTTC	CASSETAGDSYEQYF
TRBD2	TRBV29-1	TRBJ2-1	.	TGCAGCGGCTCCTCTAGCGGGGGTTCCTACAATGAGCAGTTCTTC	CSGSSSGGSYNEQFF
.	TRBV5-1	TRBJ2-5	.	TGCGCCAGCAGCGCGCAGGGCAACCAAGAGACCCAGTACTTC	CASSAQGNQETQYF
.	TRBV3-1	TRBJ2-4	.	TGTGCCAGCAGCCAGGGACTCTTGGATCCGGGCAAAACCATTCAGTACTTC	CASSQGLLDPGKTIQYF
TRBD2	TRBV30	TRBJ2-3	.	TGTGCCTGGAGTGAAATAGCGGGGGGGCTAGATACGCAGTATTTT	CAWSEIAGGLDTQYF